These 11 T cell receptor beta chains came from one sample sequenced in a study of blood T cell repertoires in COVID-19. Some clones are missing from TCRdb's copy, which holds only in-frame ones; the method was immunoSEQ multiplex PCR. The sample records about 65,000 clones, approximately 93% being singletons. Sequencing used peripheral blood. These TCRs come from a man between 65 and 85 years old with active COVID-19.

The V and J genes are TRBV12-1 and TRBJ1-4; TRBD1 is the table's D call and was not checked against the DNA. TRBV12-1 is reported as a pseudogene. CDR3 size: 16 residues. CDR3 in DNA: TGTGCCAGCAGGGAGGAGAGGACAGAGGGCCACGAAAAACTGTTTTTT. It is translated as CASREERTEGHEKLFF.

The chain recombines TRBV7-3 with TRBJ2-5; D is possibly TRBD1 (7 bases). CDR3 length: 14 residues. Germline V CDR1 and CDR2: SGHTA, FQGTGA. Deletions cut 4 bases from V and 5 bases from J, with 14 bases between. DNA of the CDR3: TGTGCCAGCAGCTCAGGAGGGGGCGGTGAGACCCAGTACTTC. Protein: CASSSGGGGETQYF. Full variable domain (missing parts from reference TRBV7-3 and TRBJ2-5): GAGVSQTPSNKVTEKGKYVELRCDPISGHTALYWYRQSLGQGPEFLIYFQGTGAADDSGLPNDRFFAVRPEGSVSTLKIQRTERGDSAVYLCASSSGGGGETQYFGPGTRLLVL.

V usage is TRBV6-5 and J usage is TRBJ2-3, with D tentatively TRBD2 (6 bases). The CDR3 has 15 amino acids. Trimming cost V 6 bases and J 4 bases, with 17 bases left between them. The germline V gene has CDR1 MNHEY and CDR2 SVGAGI. In DNA form, the CDR3 reads TGTGCCAGCAGGACATCAACGGGGGTCGCAGATACGCAGTATTTT. Protein sequence: CASRTSTGVADTQYF.

By frequency in the sample, this clone is medium-sized (0.01 to 0.1%). J is TRBJ2-2 and V is TRBV6-4; a weak D match, TRBD1 (5 bases). This CDR3 has 15 residues. Looked up from germline, CDR1 is MRHNA and CDR2 is SNTAGT. V lost 7 bases, J lost 3 bases, and 15 bases lay in between. The CDR3 DNA follows: TGTGCCAGCAAGGCAGGGTACGTGGACACCGGGGAGCTGTTTTTT. As protein: CASKAGYVDTGELFF.

In DNA form, the CDR3 reads TGTGCCACCAGTGACCCGAGCACAGATACGCAGTATTTT. This sequence encodes CATSDPSTDTQYF. The chain joins TRBV24-1 to TRBJ2-3; D call uncertain. The CDR3 length is 13 residues. The germline V gene has CDR1 KGHDR and CDR2 SFDVKD. V dropped 4 bases and J dropped 0 bases, with 4 bases sitting between them.

The chain links TRBV9 to TRBJ1-3, with TRBD1 matching over 7 bases. The V gene's germline CDR1 is SGDLS and CDR2 YYNGEE. This CDR3 comprises 16 residues. V lost 5 bases to trimming and J lost 0 bases; unmatched junction nucleotides: 8. CDR3 sequence: CASSAWDSNSGNTIYF. CDR3 sequence (DNA): TGTGCCAGCAGTGCCTGGGACAGCAACTCTGGAAACACCATATATTTT.

The chain uses TRBV29-1 and TRBJ2-1, with 7 bases fitting TRBD2. This CDR3 comprises 17 residues. Germline lookup yields CDR1 SQVTM and CDR2 ANQGSEA. J gave up 6 bases and V 2 bases, and 16 bases lay outside the gene matches. CDR3 residues: CSVERPDAAGTRNEQFF. For the CDR3, the DNA is TGCAGCGTTGAAAGGCCGGACGCAGCGGGGACTCGCAATGAGCAGTTCTTC.

The chain couples TRBV5-1 to TRBJ1-6; TRBD1 is a possible D gene (6 bases). Germline V gives CDR1 SGHRS, CDR2 YFSETQ. The CDR3 length is 14 residues. With 6 bases removed from V and 10 bases from J, the gap between germline ends came to 17 bases. CDR3 DNA: TGCGCCAGCACCCCTGACAGGTTCGGCTCACCCCTCCACTTT. Protein sequence: CASTPDRFGSPLHF. Full variable domain (outside the CDR3, taken from reference TRBV5-1 and TRBJ1-6): KAGVTQTPRYLIKTRGQQVTLSCSPISGHRSVSWYQQTPGQGLQFLFEYFSETQRNKGNFPGRFSGRQFSNSRSEMNVSTLELGDSALYLCASTPDRFGSPLHFGNGTRLTVT.

The gene calls are TRBV4-1 and TRBJ2-3; 8 nucleotides agree with TRBD2. Germline CDR1 is MGHRA and CDR2 is YSYEKL. CDR3 length: 16 residues. V shed 5 bases and J 2 bases; nucleotides not matched to a gene: 9. DNA for the CDR3: TGCGCCAGCAGCACGGCTGAACTAGCGGTCACAGATACGCAGTATTTT. Amino acids: CASSTAELAVTDTQYF.

V and J are TRBV7-8 and TRBJ2-3, with D perhaps TRBD2 (5 bases). Looked up from germline, CDR1 is SGHVS and CDR2 is FQNEAQ. There are 12 residues in the CDR3. Trimming cost V 5 bases and J 4 bases, with 7 bases left between them. The CDR3 coding sequence is TGTGCCAGCAGCCCTAGCCCAGATACGCAGTATTTT. Its protein is CASSPSPDTQYF.

V is TRBV3-1 (or the pseudogene TRBV3-2) and J is TRBJ2-1, with TRBD2 matching over 8 bases. Germline-derived CDR1 and CDR2 are LGHDT and YNNKEL (reference sequence). The CDR3 is made up of 14 amino acids. Trimming took 2 bases from V and 7 from J; bases not matched to a gene: 4. This chain's CDR3 is CASSQRGGLNEQFF. The CDR3 DNA sequence: TGTGCCAGCAGCCAACGGGGGGGGTTGAATGAGCAGTTCTTC.